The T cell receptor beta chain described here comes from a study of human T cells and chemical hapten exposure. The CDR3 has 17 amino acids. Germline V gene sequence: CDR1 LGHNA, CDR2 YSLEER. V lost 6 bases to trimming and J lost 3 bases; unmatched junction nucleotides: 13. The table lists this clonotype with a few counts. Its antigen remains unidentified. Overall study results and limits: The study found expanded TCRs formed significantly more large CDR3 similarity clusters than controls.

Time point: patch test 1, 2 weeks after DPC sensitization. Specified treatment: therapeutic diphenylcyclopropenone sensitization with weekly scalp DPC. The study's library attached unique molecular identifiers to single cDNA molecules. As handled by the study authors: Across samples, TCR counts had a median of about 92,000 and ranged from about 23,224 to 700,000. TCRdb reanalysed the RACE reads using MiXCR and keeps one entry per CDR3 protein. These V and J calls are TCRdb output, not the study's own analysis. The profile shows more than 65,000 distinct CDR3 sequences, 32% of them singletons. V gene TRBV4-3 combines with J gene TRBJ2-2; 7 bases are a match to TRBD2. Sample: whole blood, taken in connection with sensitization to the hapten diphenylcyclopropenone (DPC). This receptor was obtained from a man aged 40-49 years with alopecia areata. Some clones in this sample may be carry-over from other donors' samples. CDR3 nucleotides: TGCGCCAGCAGTCAAAAGAGAAAAACTAGCGACACCGGGGAGCTGTTTTTT. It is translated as CASSQKRKTSDTGELFF.